This is a list of T cell receptor beta chains from one sample in a study of shared clonotypes between healthy human individuals. The protocol was immunoSEQ multiplex PCR, while the TCRdb copy is restricted to in-frame clones and leaves out a portion. The table shows 1.5 million to 2.5 million clones, with about 95% occurring only once. The sequenced sample was naive CD8+ T cells sorted from blood. Receptors were obtained from a man between 18 and 29 years old in good health. Each CDR3 is given with its conserved first and last residue. A D gene is named only where the DNA matches it firmly. Expanded clones are given a class, and other clones once, few, many or no size at all.

V gene: TRBV5-1; D gene: -; J gene: TRBJ2-5; clone size: -; CDR3 protein: CASSPDSQETQYF; CDR3 DNA: TGCGCCAGCAGCCCGGACAGCCAAGAGACCCAGTACTTC
V gene: TRBV27; D gene: TRBD1; J gene: TRBJ2-7; clone size: -; CDR3 protein: CASSFSGQGLSSYEQYF; CDR3 DNA: TGTGCCAGCAGTTTCTCGGGACAGGGGCTAAGCTCCTACGAGCAGTACTTC
V gene: TRBV6-6; D gene: -; J gene: TRBJ1-1; clone size: -; CDR3 protein: CASSYSNTEAFF; CDR3 DNA: TGTGCCAGCAGTTATTCGAACACTGAAGCTTTCTTT
V gene: TRBV7-7; D gene: -; J gene: TRBJ2-5; clone size: -; CDR3 protein: CASSLGGEGMEETQYF; CDR3 DNA: TGTGCTAGCAGCTTAGGGGGGGAGGGGATGGAAGAGACCCAGTACTTC
V gene: TRBV13; D gene: -; J gene: TRBJ1-2; clone size: -; CDR3 protein: CASSLRGISNYGYTF; CDR3 DNA: TGTGCCAGCAGCTTAAGGGGCATCTCTAACTATGGCTACACCTTC
V gene: TRBV9; D gene: -; J gene: TRBJ2-2; clone size: -; CDR3 protein: CASSVGGGSTGELFF; CDR3 DNA: TGTGCCAGCAGCGTAGGAGGAGGAAGCACCGGGGAGCTGTTTTTT
V gene: TRBV19; D gene: TRBD2; J gene: TRBJ2-3; clone size: -; CDR3 protein: CASSIVGGGALDTQYF; CDR3 DNA: TGTGCCAGTAGTATTGTCGGCGGGGGGGCCTTAGATACGCAGTATTTT
V gene: TRBV4-3; D gene: TRBD1; J gene: TRBJ2-1; clone size: once; CDR3 protein: CASSLNRGIGNEQFF; CDR3 DNA: TGCGCCAGCAGCCTTAACAGGGGTATCGGAAATGAGCAGTTCTTC
V gene: TRBV5-1; D gene: TRBD2; J gene: TRBJ2-1; clone size: -; CDR3 protein: CASSLGLAGVVEQFF; CDR3 DNA: TGCGCCAGCAGCTTGGGACTAGCGGGTGTAGTTGAGCAGTTCTTC
V gene: TRBV2; D gene: -; J gene: TRBJ1-2; clone size: -; CDR3 protein: CASSRTATNYGYTF; CDR3 DNA: TGTGCCAGCAGCAGGACGGCTACTAACTATGGCTACACCTTC
V gene: TRBV2; D gene: TRBD1; J gene: TRBJ2-2; clone size: -; CDR3 protein: CAILPQGANTGELFF; CDR3 DNA: TGTGCCATTTTGCCTCAGGGGGCGAACACCGGGGAGCTGTTTTTT
V gene: TRBV27; D gene: -; J gene: TRBJ1-6; clone size: -; CDR3 protein: CASSLSPGSGSPLHF; CDR3 DNA: TGTGCCAGCAGTTTATCTCCAGGGAGTGGTTCACCCCTCCACTTT
V gene: TRBV6-5; D gene: -; J gene: TRBJ1-1; clone size: -; CDR3 protein: CASRPGGNTEAFF; CDR3 DNA: TGTGCCAGCAGACCGGGGGGGAACACTGAAGCTTTCTTT
V gene: TRBV5-6; D gene: -; J gene: TRBJ1-2; clone size: -; CDR3 protein: CASHPSYFEDYGYTF; CDR3 DNA: TGTGCCAGTCATCCATCTTATTTCGAGGACTATGGCTACACCTTC
V gene: TRBV27; D gene: -; J gene: TRBJ2-7; clone size: -; CDR3 protein: CASSLSGITYEQYF; CDR3 DNA: TGTGCCAGCAGTTTGTCAGGGATTACCTACGAGCAGTACTTC
V gene: TRBV6-5; D gene: -; J gene: TRBJ2-1; clone size: -; CDR3 protein: CASSYAAGSYNEQFF; CDR3 DNA: TGTGCCAGCAGTTACGCGGCGGGTTCCTACAATGAGCAGTTCTTC
V gene: TRBV4-1; D gene: -; J gene: TRBJ2-7; clone size: once; CDR3 protein: CASSQDQGSYEQYF; CDR3 DNA: TGCGCCAGCAGCCAAGATCAGGGATCCTACGAGCAGTACTTC
V gene: TRBV2; D gene: -; J gene: TRBJ1-1; clone size: -; CDR3 protein: CASSALIDRGGTEAFF; CDR3 DNA: TGTGCCAGCAGTGCTCTCATTGATCGGGGGGGCACTGAAGCTTTCTTT
V gene: TRBV6-6; D gene: TRBD2; J gene: TRBJ2-1; clone size: -; CDR3 protein: CASSYVVREGDEQFF; CDR3 DNA: TGTGCCAGCAGTTACGTAGTCAGGGAGGGAGATGAGCAGTTCTTC
V gene: TRBV5-6; D gene: -; J gene: TRBJ1-3; clone size: -; CDR3 protein: CASSLGGIGNTIYF; CDR3 DNA: TGTGCCAGCAGCTTGGGGGGAATTGGAAACACCATATATTTT
V gene: TRBV6-5; D gene: -; J gene: TRBJ2-1; clone size: -; CDR3 protein: CASSYTPLGNEQFF; CDR3 DNA: TGTGCCAGCAGTTATACGCCCCTCGGCAATGAGCAGTTCTTC
V gene: TRBV7-9; D gene: -; J gene: TRBJ2-1; clone size: -; CDR3 protein: CASSLAHRDEQFF; CDR3 DNA: TGTGCCAGCAGCTTAGCGCACAGGGATGAGCAGTTCTTC
V gene: TRBV6-6; D gene: -; J gene: TRBJ1-3; clone size: -; CDR3 protein: CASSYTRAGNTIYF; CDR3 DNA: TGTGCCAGCAGTTACACTCGGGCTGGAAACACCATATATTTT
V gene: TRBV5-1; D gene: -; J gene: TRBJ1-4; clone size: -; CDR3 protein: CASSRVGLTINEKLFF; CDR3 DNA: TGCGCCAGCAGTCGTGTTGGGCTGACGATTAATGAAAAACTGTTTTTT
V gene: TRBV25-1; D gene: -; J gene: TRBJ2-3; clone size: -; CDR3 protein: CASGRSSPVDTQYF; CDR3 DNA: TGTGCCAGCGGAAGGTCTAGCCCGGTGGATACGCAGTATTTT
V gene: TRBV6-4; D gene: -; J gene: TRBJ2-3; clone size: -; CDR3 protein: CASSDTVRDTQYF; CDR3 DNA: TGTGCCAGCAGTGATACGGTCCGAGATACGCAGTATTTT
V gene: TRBV6-5; D gene: -; J gene: TRBJ2-4; clone size: -; CDR3 protein: CASSYLQRQYF; CDR3 DNA: TGTGCCAGCAGTTACCTTCAACGCCAGTACTTC
V gene: TRBV14; D gene: TRBD1; J gene: TRBJ1-5; clone size: few; CDR3 protein: CASSRDRRFHQPQHF; CDR3 DNA: TGTGCCAGCAGCCGGGACAGGCGATTCCATCAGCCCCAGCATTTT
V gene: TRBV9; D gene: TRBD1; J gene: TRBJ1-4; clone size: -; CDR3 protein: CASSGTGVAEKLFF; CDR3 DNA: TGTGCCAGCAGCGGGACAGGGGTGGCCGAAAAACTGTTTTTT
V gene: TRBV15; D gene: -; J gene: TRBJ1-5; clone size: -; CDR3 protein: CATSGEGDQPQHF; CDR3 DNA: TGTGCCACCAGCGGGGAGGGGGATCAGCCCCAGCATTTT
V gene: TRBV2; D gene: TRBD1; J gene: TRBJ2-1; clone size: -; CDR3 protein: CASPERGTGGSDEQFF; CDR3 DNA: TGTGCCAGCCCAGAAAGAGGGACAGGAGGAAGCGATGAGCAGTTCTTC
V gene: TRBV27; D gene: -; J gene: TRBJ2-7; clone size: -; CDR3 protein: CASSARTMGGLTYEQYF; CDR3 DNA: TGTGCCAGCAGTGCACGGACGATGGGTGGACTAACCTACGAGCAGTACTTC
V gene: TRBV27; D gene: -; J gene: TRBJ2-7; clone size: -; CDR3 protein: CASSPEAETSYEQYF; CDR3 DNA: TGTGCCAGCAGTCCAGAAGCGGAGACCTCCTACGAGCAGTACTTC
V gene: TRBV27; D gene: TRBD1; J gene: TRBJ1-4; clone size: -; CDR3 protein: CASSRVGAQGATNEKLFF; CDR3 DNA: TGTGCCAGCAGCCGTGTAGGGGCGCAGGGGGCAACTAATGAAAAACTGTTTTTT
V gene: TRBV25-1; D gene: -; J gene: TRBJ2-7; clone size: -; CDR3 protein: CASSEYWRDEQYF; CDR3 DNA: TGTGCCAGCAGTGAATATTGGAGGGACGAGCAGTACTTC
V gene: TRBV14; D gene: TRBD2; J gene: TRBJ2-1; clone size: -; CDR3 protein: CASSQEDSGFYNEQFF; CDR3 DNA: TGTGCCAGCAGCCAAGAGGATAGCGGGTTCTACAATGAGCAGTTCTTC
V gene: TRBV6-5; D gene: TRBD2; J gene: TRBJ2-3; clone size: once; CDR3 protein: CASSYPGGSGVDTQYF; CDR3 DNA: TGTGCCAGCAGTTACCCCGGCGGGAGTGGCGTAGATACGCAGTATTTT
V gene: TRBV2; D gene: -; J gene: TRBJ2-3; clone size: -; CDR3 protein: CAIYHPGTDTQYF; CDR3 DNA: TGTGCCATCTACCACCCCGGCACAGATACGCAGTATTTT
V gene: TRBV28; D gene: -; J gene: TRBJ1-1; clone size: -; CDR3 protein: CASSPGVGMNTEAFF; CDR3 DNA: TGTGCCAGCAGTCCAGGGGTGGGGATGAACACTGAAGCTTTCTTT
V gene: TRBV30; D gene: -; J gene: TRBJ1-1; clone size: once; CDR3 protein: CAWSVGATEAFF; CDR3 DNA: TGTGCCTGGAGCGTCGGAGCTACTGAAGCTTTCTTT
V gene: TRBV7-8; D gene: -; J gene: TRBJ2-7; clone size: -; CDR3 protein: CASSPWGGAHYEQYF; CDR3 DNA: TGTGCCAGCAGCCCCTGGGGGGGGGCTCATTACGAGCAGTACTTC
V gene: TRBV27; D gene: TRBD2; J gene: TRBJ2-2; clone size: once; CDR3 protein: CASSQLAPQNTGELFF; CDR3 DNA: TGTGCCAGCAGCCAACTAGCGCCACAAAACACCGGGGAGCTGTTTTTT
V gene: TRBV6-6; D gene: -; J gene: TRBJ1-1; clone size: -; CDR3 protein: CASSYMGHQNTEAFF; CDR3 DNA: TGTGCCAGCAGTTATATGGGACACCAGAACACTGAAGCTTTCTTT
V gene: TRBV27; D gene: -; J gene: TRBJ2-7; clone size: -; CDR3 protein: CASGVGAGSSYEQYF; CDR3 DNA: TGTGCCAGCGGGGTAGGGGCCGGCAGCTCCTACGAGCAGTACTTC
V gene: TRBV7-3; D gene: -; J gene: TRBJ1-1; clone size: few; CDR3 protein: CASSLNGNTEAFF; CDR3 DNA: TGTGCCAGCAGCTTAAACGGGAACACTGAAGCTTTCTTT